The 13 T cell receptor beta chains listed next were all sequenced from one sample in a study of blood T cell repertoires in COVID-19. Clones were read by immunoSEQ multiplex PCR, and TCRdb kept only the in-frame ones, dropping some. Here the sample spans about 170,000 clones, less than 85% being singletons. The sequenced material came from PBMCs or T cells enriched from blood (not recorded which). These receptors all come from a woman aged 45-59 years who had recovered from COVID-19.

The V and J genes are TRBV10-3 and TRBJ1-1, with a weak D call TRBD1 (6 bases). CDR3 size: 14 residues. The V and J ends lost 6 bases and 1 base respectively, with 12 bases between them. CDR1 ENHRY and CDR2 SYGVKD come from the germline V gene. CDR3 region: CAISRGDTNTEAFF. CDR3 nucleotides: TGTGCCATCAGCCGAGGGGACACGAACACTGAAGCTTTCTTT.

The chain employs TRBV6-5 and TRBJ1-1; D remains ambiguous. The CDR3 length is 13 residues. Trimming removed 7 bases at V and 5 bases at J, with 14 bases between. CDR1 and CDR2 from the germline V gene are MNHEY and SVGAGI. The CDR3 loop is CASTEGIGTEAFF. CDR3 in DNA: TGTGCCAGCACGGAGGGAATAGGGACTGAAGCTTTCTTT.

The chain recombines TRBV7-6 with TRBJ2-6; the D gene is possibly TRBD2 (5 bases). Germline CDR1 and CDR2: SGHVS and FNYEAQ. The CDR3 is 19 residues long. V was shortened by 1 base and J by 2 bases, with 18 bases between the two germline ends. In DNA form, the CDR3 reads TGTGCCAGCAGCTTAGTGGGCCAGGACTTCGCCCCTGGGGCCAACGTCCTGACTTTC. It translates to CASSLVGQDFAPGANVLTF.

The genes are TRBV9 and TRBJ1-1; 9 nucleotides line up with TRBD1. CDR1 and CDR2 from the germline V gene are SGDLS and YYNGEE. V shed 4 bases and J 1 base; nucleotides not matched to a gene: 5. The CDR3 covers 15 residues. The CDR3 loop reads CASSPRDRANTEAFF. CDR3 bases: TGTGCCAGCAGCCCGCGGGACAGGGCGAACACTGAAGCTTTCTTT.

The CDR3 reads CASSLEFRTTYEQYV. CDR3 DNA: TGTGCCAGCAGCTTAGAGTTCCGTACAACCTACGAGCAGTACGTC. This chain joins TRBV7-8 and TRBJ2-7; no clear D. V gave up 1 base and J gave up 2 bases, with 12 bases separating them. Germline V gene lookup returns CDR1 SGHVS and CDR2 FQNEAQ. This CDR3 is built from 15 residues.

The chain links TRBV27 to TRBJ2-3; tentative D call: TRBD1 (5 bases). In germline, CDR1 is MNHEY, CDR2 SMNVEV (reference sequence). This CDR3 is 14 amino acids long. The ends were cut back, 7 bases at V and 1 base at J, with 12 bases in the middle. CDR3 DNA sequence: TGTGCCAGCACCAGGCAGGGCGGCACAGATACGCAGTATTTT. Its protein product is CASTRQGGTDTQYF.

V and J are TRBV9 and TRBJ2-2; TRBD1 aligns across 7 bases. The CDR3 runs to 16 residues. V lost 4 bases, J lost 7 bases, and 13 bases stayed unmatched. CDR1 SGDLS and CDR2 YYNGEE come from the germline V gene. In DNA, the CDR3 is TGTGCCAGCAGCCCTCGCAGTGGACAGGTCGGCGGGGAGCTGTTTTTT. Protein: CASSPRSGQVGGELFF.

The V gene is TRBV6-5, the J gene TRBJ2-7; the D is unclear. Trimming pared 7 bases from V and 2 bases from J, leaving 9 bases between. Germline V lookup: CDR1 MNHEY, CDR2 SVGAGI. This CDR3 has 12 residues. CDR3 bases: TGTGCCAGCATTAGTCGGGCCTACGAGCAGTACGTC. Its protein is CASISRAYEQYV.

The V gene is TRBV5-5, the J gene TRBJ2-7, with 7 bases that match TRBD2. This CDR3 comprises 15 residues. The junction had 7 bases not matched to a gene; V was cut back by 1 base and J by 3 bases. Germline CDR1 and CDR2: SGHKS and YYEKEE (reference sequence). The CDR3 nucleotides are TGTGCCAGCAGCTTGAGGACTGGCGGGAGCTACGAGCAGTACGTC. Protein sequence: CASSLRTGGSYEQYV.

This chain uses TRBV6-5 with TRBJ1-1; the D is unclear. The CDR3 has 13 residues. Trimming removed 5 bases from V and 10 bases from J, with 17 bases in between. Germline V CDR1 and CDR2: MNHEY, SVGAGI. Written as DNA, the CDR3 is TGTGCCAGCAGTCCCGGCGGGGTCATAATAGCTTTCTTT. It codes for CASSPGGVIIAFF.

This clone appeared once. The sample carries other DNA sequences with the same CDR3. V and J are TRBV11-3 and TRBJ1-1; 8 bases align to TRBD1. Trimming cost V 2 bases and J 4 bases; bases outside gene matches: 0. CDR1 is SGHNT, CDR2 YENEEA, per germline. The CDR3 runs 13 residues. CDR3: CASSLTGGTEAFF. DNA for the CDR3: TGTGCCAGCAGCTTAACAGGGGGCACTGAAGCTTTCTTT. Complete variable domain (other parts from reference TRBV11-3 and TRBJ1-1): EAGVVQSPRYKIIEKKQPVAFWCNPISGHNTLYWYLQNLGQGPELLIRYENEEAVDDSQLPKDRFSAERLKGVDSTLKIQPAELGDSAVYLCASSLTGGTEAFFGQGTRLTVV.

V usage is TRBV6-1 and J usage is TRBJ1-5; tentative D call: TRBD1 (5 bases). V was shortened by 3 bases and J by 7 bases, with 13 bases between the two germline ends. This CDR3 has 14 amino acids. Germline V lookup: CDR1 MNHNS, CDR2 SASEGT. The CDR3 reads CASSDQGIGQPQHF. CDR3 sequence (DNA): TGTGCCAGCAGTGATCAGGGAATTGGACAGCCCCAGCATTTT.

The gene calls are TRBV19 and TRBJ1-2; TRBD1 might be the D (5 bases). The CDR3 consists of 13 residues. V was cut by 5 bases and J by 8 bases, with 15 bases left in between. CDR1 is LNHDA, CDR2 SQIVND, per germline (reference sequence). The CDR3 sequence: CASSGGTAGGYTF. In nucleotides, the CDR3 is TGTGCCAGTAGTGGCGGGACGGCGGGCGGCTACACCTTC.